Given below is one T cell receptor (beta chain) in context. Its matching antigen is unknown. These data are taken from a study of CD8+CD57+ T cells in acquired aplastic anemia. About the research overall: Across the sorted CD4+ and CD8+ cells, DNA amounts averaged roughly 3 ug.

The authors sequenced patients whose flow cytometry had shown CD8+CD57+ cell expansion. Template material for TCR beta VDJ and CDR3 profiling consisted of genomic DNA. One entry per CDR3 protein results from TCRdb running MiXCR on the reads. This sample has about 200,000 distinct CDR3 sequences, with roughly 50% found just once. The CDR3 sequence is 14 residues long. J gave up 9 bases and V 4 bases, and 5 bases lay outside the gene matches. Germline lookup yields CDR1 LNHDA and CDR2 SQIVND (reference sequence). General study results and limits: Both patients and controls carried the same twenty-nine CD8+ CDR3 sequences.

Sequencing input: sorted CD4+, CD8+, or CD8+CD57+ T cells (not recorded which) from PBMCs. The TCR originated in a human donor with aplastic anemia. The J gene is TRBJ1-6, the V gene TRBV19; 8 nucleotides match TRBD1. The CDR3 DNA reads TGTGCCAGTAGTACCGGACAGGGCATTTCACCCCTCCACTTT. It specifies CASSTGQGISPLHF.